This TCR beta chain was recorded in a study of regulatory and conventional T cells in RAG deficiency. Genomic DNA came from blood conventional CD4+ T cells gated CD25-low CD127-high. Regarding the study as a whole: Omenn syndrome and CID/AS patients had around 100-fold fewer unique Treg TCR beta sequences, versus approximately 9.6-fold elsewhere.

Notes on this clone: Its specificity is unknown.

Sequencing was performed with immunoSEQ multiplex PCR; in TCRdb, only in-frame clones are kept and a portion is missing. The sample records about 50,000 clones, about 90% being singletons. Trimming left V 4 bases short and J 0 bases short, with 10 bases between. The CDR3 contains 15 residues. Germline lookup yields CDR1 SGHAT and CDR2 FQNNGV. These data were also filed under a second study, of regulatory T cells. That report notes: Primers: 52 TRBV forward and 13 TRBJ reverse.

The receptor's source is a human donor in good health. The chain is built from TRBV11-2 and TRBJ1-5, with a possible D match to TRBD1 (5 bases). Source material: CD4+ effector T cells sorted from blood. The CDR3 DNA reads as TGTGCCAGCAGCTCGGGACGTCGTAGCAATCAGCCCCAGCATTTT. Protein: CASSSGRRSNQPQHF.